This T cell receptor (beta chain) was sequenced during a study of blood T cell repertoires in COVID-19. Study at large: Samples came from the United States, Italy and Spain, spanning acute and convalescent COVID-19. Sources were T cells, B-cell-depleted T cells, or PBMCs; the material itself was cDNA or gDNA.

The germline V gene encodes CDR1 MNHEY and CDR2 SMNVEV (reference sequence). This CDR3 region has 14 residues. V was clipped by 7 bases and J by 5 bases; unmatched bases: 8. Methods used by the authors: From reference gene primer amplification, estimates of nucleated cell counts were derived. TCRdb's table, derived via immunoSEQ multiplex PCR, lists solely in-frame clones and lacks some. The V and J calls and clone size are taken from that table; D and trimming were inferred from the DNA. The data show 30,000 to 40,000 clones, roughly 89% seen once. The receptor was isolated from a man aged 60 to 75 with active or convalescent COVID-19. The sequencing sample was made of peripheral blood. The J gene is TRBJ2-4, the V gene TRBV27, with TRBD2 identical over 7 bases. CDR3 loop: CASTKRGGENIQYF. Here the CDR3 DNA reads TGTGCCAGCACCAAAAGGGGAGGGGAAAACATTCAGTACTTC.